This is a list of T cell receptor beta chains from one sample in a study of blood T cells in healthy people across ages. One entry per CDR3 protein results from TCRdb running MiXCR on the 5' RACE reads. The repertoire holds roughly 730,000 distinct CDR3 sequences, roughly 56% seen once, with around 25% in the top ten. The sequenced material came from blood. These receptor sequences come from a man aged 40-50 years in good health. Each CDR3 is given with its conserved first and last residue. D genes are given only for firm matches. Rows give clone size only sometimes, using once, few, many, or a class for an expanded clone.

v_call	clone_size	d_call	j_call	cdr3_aa	cdr3_nt
TRBV7-2	.	TRBD1	TRBJ2-5	CASSDAGGSFDGQYF	TGTGCCAGCAGCGACGCAGGGGGCTCCTTTGACGGCCAGTACTTC
TRBV12-3/TRBV12-4	.	.	TRBJ1-1	CASSLSGSNTEAFF	TGTGCCAGCAGCTTGTCAGGGTCGAACACTGAAGCTTTCTTT
TRBV20-1	.	TRBD2	TRBJ2-5	CSAETSGIGEQYF	TGCAGTGCTGAGACTAGCGGGATAGGTGAGCAGTACTTC
TRBV29-1	.	.	TRBJ2-2	CSVQGLSGELFF	TGCAGCGTACAGGGATTATCCGGGGAGCTGTTTTTT
TRBV13	few	.	TRBJ2-1	CASSLGRGPNEQFF	TGTGCCAGCAGCTTAGGTCGGGGCCCTAATGAGCAGTTCTTC
TRBV27	few	.	TRBJ1-5	CASTGALDQPQHF	TGTGCCAGCACAGGGGCGCTGGATCAGCCCCAGCATTTT
TRBV28	once	.	TRBJ2-1	CASKGDRDPGSYNEQFF	TGTGCCAGCAAAGGAGATCGGGACCCCGGCTCCTACAATGAGCAGTTCTTC
TRBV20-1	.	.	TRBJ1-4	CSAPRQEIDEKLFF	TGCAGTGCTCCACGACAGGAGATAGATGAAAAACTGTTTTTT
TRBV2	.	.	TRBJ2-5	CASRGTSQETQYF	TGTGCCAGCAGGGGCACTTCGCAAGAGACCCAGTACTTC
TRBV7-9	.	.	TRBJ2-7	CASSDPGRLYEQYF	TGTGCCAGCAGCGACCCGGGCCGCCTCTACGAGCAGTACTTC
TRBV28	.	TRBD2	TRBJ2-5	CASSFGTSGGPETQYF	TGTGCCAGCAGTTTTGGGACTAGCGGGGGTCCAGAGACCCAGTACTTC
TRBV5-1	many	TRBD2	TRBJ2-5	CASRRGLQETQYF	TGCGCCAGCAGAAGGGGACTACAAGAGACCCAGTACTTC
TRBV12-5	few	TRBD2	TRBJ2-3	CASGLGKSGGHDADTQYF	TGTGCTAGTGGTTTGGGAAAAAGCGGGGGGCATGACGCGGATACGCAGTATTTT
TRBV7-2	.	TRBD1	TRBJ1-2	CASRPQGNYGYTF	TGTGCCAGCAGACCACAGGGGAACTATGGCTACACCTTC
TRBV12-3/TRBV12-4	few	TRBD2	TRBJ2-3	CASSRLAGVDTQYF	TGTGCCAGCAGTAGACTAGCGGGAGTAGATACGCAGTATTTT
TRBV20-1	.	.	TRBJ2-1	CSAPDSLNEQFF	TGCAGTGCCCCGGACTCCCTCAATGAGCAGTTCTTT
TRBV15	many	.	TRBJ2-7	CATSAGTRGSYEQYF	TGTGCCACCAGCGCGGGCACGCGGGGATCCTACGAGCAGTACTTC
TRBV6-2/TRBV6-3	.	.	TRBJ2-3	CAGSNGDTQYF	TGTGCCGGCAGCAATGGGGATACGCAGTATTTT
TRBV29-1	.	TRBD1	TRBJ1-1	CSVTSGGDTEAFF	TGCAGCGTGACTTCAGGGGGCGACACTGAAGCTTTCTTT
TRBV21-1	.	.	TRBJ2-7	CASTTGRTSSYEQYF	TGTGCCAGCACTACTGGTAGAACCTCGTCTTACGAGCAGTACTTC
TRBV5-1	.	.	TRBJ2-5	CASSLDKAQYF	TGCGCCAGCAGCTTGGACAAGGCCCAGTACTTC
TRBV29-1	.	.	TRBJ2-1	CSVEVVSNEQFF	TGCAGCGTTGAAGTTGTGAGCAATGAGCAGTTCTTC
TRBV7-2	.	TRBD2	TRBJ2-5	CASSPQRGEETQYF	TGTGCCAGCAGCCCCCAGCGGGGCGAAGAGACCCAGTACTTC
TRBV3-1	.	.	TRBJ1-5	CASSQDQGWQPQHF	TGTGCCAGCAGCCAAGATCAGGGTTGGCAGCCCCAGCATTTT
TRBV5-1	.	TRBD1	TRBJ1-1	CTSRFTGERNTEAFF	TGCACCAGCAGGTTTACAGGGGAGCGGAACACTGAAGCTTTCTTT
TRBV7-2	.	TRBD1	TRBJ1-2	CASSPTTGFGYGYTF	TGTGCCAGCAGCCCTACGACAGGGTTTGGCTATGGCTACACCTTC
TRBV19	.	.	TRBJ2-3	CASSSRPGLLTDTQYF	TGTGCCAGTAGCAGTCGACCGGGACTCCTAACAGATACGCAGTATTTT
TRBV5-1	.	TRBD1	TRBJ1-1	CASSPPGTGDGNTEAFF	TGCGCCAGCAGCCCCCCCGGGACAGGGGATGGAAACACTGAAGCTTTCTTT
TRBV11-2	.	.	TRBJ2-1	CASSLVGNRNEQFF	TGTGCCAGCAGCTTAGTTGGCAATCGCAATGAGCAGTTCTTC
TRBV29-1	few	TRBD2	TRBJ2-1	CSAQRGGLAAITKGNEQFF	TGCAGCGCCCAACGGGGGGGACTAGCGGCCATCACTAAAGGTAATGAGCAGTTCTTC
TRBV10-3	.	.	TRBJ2-3	CDMGMDRENRQYF	TGTGACATGGGTATGGACAGAGAGAATAGGCAGTATTTT
TRBV25-1	.	.	TRBJ2-7	CASIPPYEQYF	TGTGCCAGCATCCCGCCGTACGAGCAGTACTTC
TRBV10-3	many	.	TRBJ2-6	CAISESGLSGANVLTF	TGTGCCATCAGTGAGTCGGGGCTAAGTGGGGCCAACGTCCTGACTTTC
TRBV4-2	few	TRBD1	TRBJ2-7	CASSLAGQGGTYEQYF	TGTGCCAGCAGCCTGGCGGGACAGGGGGGCACCTACGAGCAGTACTTC
TRBV28	.	.	TRBJ1-5	CASSGGTGQPQHF	TGTGCCAGCAGTGGGGGTACGGGACAGCCCCAGCATTTT
TRBV5-6	few	TRBD1	TRBJ2-1	CASSSAGTGVNEQFF	TGTGCCAGCAGTAGTGCCGGGACAGGGGTCAATGAGCAGTTCTTC
TRBV9	few	TRBD1	TRBJ1-6	CASSRDRVLWNSPLHF	TGTGCCAGCAGCCGGGACAGGGTTCTTTGGAATTCACCCCTCCACTTT
TRBV4-1	.	.	TRBJ2-7	CASSQDVGSASYEQYF	TGCGCCAGCAGCCAAGATGTCGGGTCGGCCTCCTACGAGCAGTACTTC
TRBV6-5	.	.	TRBJ2-1	CASSQAGDEQFF	TGTGCCAGCAGCCAAGCAGGGGACGAGCAGTTCTTC
TRBV12-3/TRBV12-4	.	.	TRBJ2-4	CANSLGSILAKNIQYF	TGTGCCAACAGTTTAGGTTCGATTTTAGCCAAAAACATTCAGTACTTC
TRBV20-1	.	.	TRBJ2-5	CSANQQGIETQYF	TGCAGTGCTAACCAACAGGGAATCGAGACCCAGTACTTC
TRBV9	.	.	TRBJ2-3	CASSPRTILRPGDTQYF	TGTGCCAGCAGCCCCCGAACGATTCTACGACCTGGAGATACGCAGTATTTT
TRBV28	.	.	TRBJ1-5	CASSLGSVHSNQPQHF	TGTGCCAGCAGCCTGGGGTCTGTGCATAGCAATCAGCCCCAGCATTTT
TRBV4-1	.	.	TRBJ2-7	CASSQDIAGGREQYF	TGCGCCAGCAGCCAAGATATAGCAGGGGGGAGAGAGCAGTACTTC
TRBV2	.	.	TRBJ1-2	CASSSNPFDPRVYGYTF	TGTGCCAGCAGTTCCAACCCCTTTGACCCACGGGTCTATGGCTACACCTTC
TRBV21-1	.	.	TRBJ1-4	CASSCRGRGEKLFF	TGTGCCAGCAGCTGCAGGGGGCGCGGTGAAAAACTGTTTTTT
TRBV12-3/TRBV12-4	few	.	TRBJ2-3	CASSFQLTYTDTQYF	TGTGCCAGCAGTTTCCAACTAACATACACAGATACGCAGTATTTT